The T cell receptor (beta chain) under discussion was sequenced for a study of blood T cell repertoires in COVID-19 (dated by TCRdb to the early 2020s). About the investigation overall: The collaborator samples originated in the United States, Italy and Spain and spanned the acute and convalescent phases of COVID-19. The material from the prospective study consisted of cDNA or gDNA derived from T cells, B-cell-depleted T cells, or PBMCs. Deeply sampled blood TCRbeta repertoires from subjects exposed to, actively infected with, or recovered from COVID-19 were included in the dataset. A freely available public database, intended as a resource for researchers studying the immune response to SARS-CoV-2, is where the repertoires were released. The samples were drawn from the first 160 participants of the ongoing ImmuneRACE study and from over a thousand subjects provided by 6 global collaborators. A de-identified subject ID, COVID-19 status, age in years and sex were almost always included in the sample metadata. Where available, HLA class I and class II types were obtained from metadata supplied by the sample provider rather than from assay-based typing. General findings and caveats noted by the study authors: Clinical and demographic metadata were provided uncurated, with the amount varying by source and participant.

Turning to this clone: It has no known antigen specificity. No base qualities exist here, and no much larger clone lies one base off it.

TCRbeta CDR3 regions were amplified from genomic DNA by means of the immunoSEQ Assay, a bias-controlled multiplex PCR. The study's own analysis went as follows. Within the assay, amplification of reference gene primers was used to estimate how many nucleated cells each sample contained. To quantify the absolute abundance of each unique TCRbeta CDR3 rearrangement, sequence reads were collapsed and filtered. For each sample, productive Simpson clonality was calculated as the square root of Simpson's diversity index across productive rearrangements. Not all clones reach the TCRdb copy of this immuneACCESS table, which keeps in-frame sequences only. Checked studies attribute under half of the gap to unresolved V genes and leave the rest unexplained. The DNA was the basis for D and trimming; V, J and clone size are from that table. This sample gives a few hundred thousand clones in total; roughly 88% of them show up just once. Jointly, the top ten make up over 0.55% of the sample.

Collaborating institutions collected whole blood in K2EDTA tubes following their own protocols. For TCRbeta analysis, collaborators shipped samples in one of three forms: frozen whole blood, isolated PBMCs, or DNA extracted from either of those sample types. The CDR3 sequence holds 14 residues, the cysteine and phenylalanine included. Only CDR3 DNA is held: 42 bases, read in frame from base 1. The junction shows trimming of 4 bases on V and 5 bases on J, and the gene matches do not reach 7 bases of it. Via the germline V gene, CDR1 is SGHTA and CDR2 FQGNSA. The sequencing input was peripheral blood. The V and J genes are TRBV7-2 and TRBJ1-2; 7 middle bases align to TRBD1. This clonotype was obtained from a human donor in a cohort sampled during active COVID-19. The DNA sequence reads TGTGCCAGCAGCTATACGAACAGGGGATATGGCTACACCTTC. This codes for CASSYTNRGYGYTF.